This is a list of T cell receptor beta chains from one sample in a study of response to subunit inactivated influenza vaccine. TCRdb ran MiXCR on the RT-PCR reads and lists one entry per CDR3 protein. The sample lists around 180,000 distinct CDR3 sequences, around 9% occurring once. Sequenced here: non-naive T cells sorted from PBMCs, sampled on the day of vaccination. Source of these receptors: a man aged 50-60 years who received an inactivated influenza vaccine. Both conserved end residues are part of each CDR3. Each record gives: clone size, V gene, D gene, CDR3 length, J gene, CDR3 DNA, CDR3 protein. A D gene is named only where the DNA matches it firmly. Clone size appears in some rows only: once, few, many, or a class for an expanded clone.

size: many; V: TRBV29-1; D: .; length: 14; J: TRBJ2-1; DNA: TGCAGCGTTGCGCCGTCAGGATGGGACAATGAGCAGTTCTTC; CDR3: CSVAPSGWDNEQFF
size: .; V: TRBV28; D: TRBD1; length: 15; J: TRBJ2-4; DNA: TGTGCCAGCAGCTCGGCCGGGACAGGGGGTGGCATTCAGTACTTC; CDR3: CASSSAGTGGGIQYF
size: many; V: TRBV5-1; D: TRBD1; length: 15; J: TRBJ1-1; DNA: TGCGCCAGCAGCGTGGAAGGACAGGGGAGGACTGAAGCTTTCTTT; CDR3: CASSVEGQGRTEAFF
size: .; V: TRBV3-1; D: .; length: 13; J: TRBJ2-1; DNA: TGTGCCAGCAGCCTAACTAGGGTCAATGAGCAGTTCTTC; CDR3: CASSLTRVNEQFF
size: few; V: TRBV20-1; D: TRBD1; length: 14; J: TRBJ1-1; DNA: TGCAGTGCTAGAGGGTTAGGACAGGACACTGAAGCTTTCTTT; CDR3: CSARGLGQDTEAFF
size: many; V: TRBV28; D: .; length: 16; J: TRBJ2-3; DNA: TGTGCCAGCAGTTTATATTGGGGGCCGGACACAGATACGCAGTATTTT; CDR3: CASSLYWGPDTDTQYF
size: few; V: TRBV11-2; D: .; length: 14; J: TRBJ1-5; DNA: TGTGCCAGCAGCTTAGAGGCCGGGGGTCAGCCCCAGCATTTT; CDR3: CASSLEAGGQPQHF
size: .; V: TRBV9; D: TRBD1; length: 16; J: TRBJ2-6; DNA: TGTGCCAGCAGCGGTCGACAGGGACCTGGGGCCAACGTCCTGACTTTC; CDR3: CASSGRQGPGANVLTF
size: few; V: TRBV9; D: .; length: 15; J: TRBJ2-6; DNA: TGTGCCAGCAGCGTCACAGACTCTGGGGCCAACGTCCTGACTTTC; CDR3: CASSVTDSGANVLTF
size: many; V: TRBV5-1; D: .; length: 13; J: TRBJ1-2; DNA: TGCGCCAGCAGCCCCGGAGCTAACTATGGCTACACCTTC; CDR3: CASSPGANYGYTF
size: .; V: TRBV14; D: TRBD1; length: 15; J: TRBJ2-6; DNA: TGTGCCAGCAGCCGGGACAGCAATTCGGCCAACGTCCTGACTTTC; CDR3: CASSRDSNSANVLTF
size: .; V: TRBV29-1; D: .; length: 16; J: TRBJ2-1; DNA: TGCAGCGTCGTGGGGCTGTGGGGGCCGCCCTACAATGAGCAGTTCTTC; CDR3: CSVVGLWGPPYNEQFF
size: .; V: TRBV28; D: TRBD2; length: 16; J: TRBJ2-7; DNA: TGTGCCAGCAGTCCCGGGACTACGACAGATTCCTACGAGCAGTACTTC; CDR3: CASSPGTTTDSYEQYF
size: .; V: TRBV4-3; D: TRBD2; length: 16; J: TRBJ2-1; DNA: TGCGCCAGCAGCCCACAACCGGGACTAGCGGCGAATGAGCAGTTCTTC; CDR3: CASSPQPGLAANEQFF
size: .; V: TRBV24-1; D: TRBD1; length: 15; J: TRBJ2-3; DNA: TGTGCCACCAGTCGAAAGACAGGGAGCACAGATACGCAGTATTTT; CDR3: CATSRKTGSTDTQYF
size: many; V: TRBV11-2; D: TRBD2; length: 15; J: TRBJ2-3; DNA: TGTGCCAGCAGCGGCGGGACTAGCCTCACAGATACGCAGTATTTT; CDR3: CASSGGTSLTDTQYF
size: .; V: TRBV4-1; D: .; length: 15; J: TRBJ1-4; DNA: TGCGCCAGCAGCCAACAGGGTTCAACTAATGAAAAACTGTTTTTT; CDR3: CASSQQGSTNEKLFF
size: few; V: TRBV4-1; D: .; length: 18; J: TRBJ2-1; DNA: TGCGCCAGCAGCCAAGCCATTGGCGCAGGGGTATCGATCAATGAGCAGTTCTTC; CDR3: CASSQAIGAGVSINEQFF
size: many; V: TRBV18; D: .; length: 12; J: TRBJ2-6; DNA: TGTGCCAGCTCAGTAGGCCGTAACGTCCTGACTTTC; CDR3: CASSVGRNVLTF
size: once; V: TRBV7-6; D: TRBD1; length: 15; J: TRBJ2-7; DNA: TGTGCCAGCAGCTCCCGACCGGGACAGGACTACGAGCAGTACTTC; CDR3: CASSSRPGQDYEQYF
size: few; V: TRBV20-1; D: TRBD2; length: 14; J: TRBJ2-5; DNA: TGCAGGCCAAGCGGCCTAGCGGGACTGGAGACCCAGTACTTC; CDR3: CRPSGLAGLETQYF
size: .; V: TRBV24-1; D: TRBD2; length: 16; J: TRBJ2-5; DNA: TGTGCCACCAGTGAACTCGGGACTAGTTTCCAAGAGACCCAGTACTTC; CDR3: CATSELGTSFQETQYF
size: .; V: TRBV7-9; D: .; length: 12; J: TRBJ1-2; DNA: TGTGCCAGCAGCTTAAATCTCTATGGCTACACCTTC; CDR3: CASSLNLYGYTF
size: few; V: TRBV20-1; D: .; length: 15; J: TRBJ2-3; DNA: TGCAGTGCTAGAGATCCCCGGTTAGGCACAGATACGCAGTATTTT; CDR3: CSARDPRLGTDTQYF
size: .; V: TRBV6-2/TRBV6-3; D: .; length: 12; J: TRBJ2-7; DNA: TGTGCCAGCAGTGGGACTCTCCACGAGCAGTACTTC; CDR3: CASSGTLHEQYF
size: .; V: TRBV28; D: .; length: 12; J: TRBJ2-2; DNA: TGTGCCAGCACTCAGGTCACCGGGGAGCTGTTTTTT; CDR3: CASTQVTGELFF
size: .; V: TRBV4-2; D: TRBD2; length: 17; J: TRBJ2-5; DNA: TGTGCCAGCAGCCAAGGGCCAGCGGGGGCGACAATAGAGACCCAGTACTTC; CDR3: CASSQGPAGATIETQYF
size: many; V: TRBV28; D: .; length: 13; J: TRBJ2-7; DNA: TGTGCCAGCAAGAGGGGGGATCTCTACGAGCAGTACTTC; CDR3: CASKRGDLYEQYF